Listed here are 5 T cell receptor beta chains from one sample, sequenced in a study of shared clonotypes between healthy human individuals. Assay used: immunoSEQ multiplex PCR; TCRdb lists only in-frame clones, some missing. This table has a few million clones, 80% to 95% appearing once. The specimen sequenced was naive CD4+ T cells from PBMCs. Subset described: CD45RA+ positively selected. These receptors came from a young man in good health. Some clones in this sample may be carry-over from other donors' samples.

This clone has a single count. The chain uses TRBV4-2 and TRBJ1-2, with D tentatively TRBD1 (5 bases). CDR1 is LGHNA and CDR2 is YNFKEQ in the germline V gene. This CDR3 contains 14 residues. V gave up 1 base and J gave up 4 bases, with 10 bases separating them. For the CDR3, the DNA is TGTGCCAGCAGCCAAGCTGAGACAGCCTATGGCTACACCTTC. Translated, it gives CASSQAETAYGYTF.

J is TRBJ2-7 and V is TRBV19; TRBD1 matches at 8 bases. The ends lost 8 bases at V and 2 bases at J; junction bases unmatched: 11. CDR1 is LNHDA and CDR2 is SQIVND in the germline V gene (reference sequence). The CDR3 length is 15 residues. CDR3 coding DNA: TGTGCCAGTTCCTACTCCGGGACAGGCGCCTACGAGCAGTACTTC. It yields the protein CASSYSGTGAYEQYF. Full variable domain (outside the CDR3, taken from reference TRBV19 and TRBJ2-7): DGGITQSPKYLFRKEGQNVTLSCEQNLNHDAMYWYRQDPGQGLRLIYYSQIVNDFQKGDIAEGYSVSREKKESFPLTVTSAQKNPTAFYLCASSYSGTGAYEQYFGPGTRLTVT.

Of note for this clone: Other DNA sequences within the sample encode an identical CDR3. The chain carries TRBV4-1 and TRBJ2-1; the match to TRBD2 covers 7 bases. V lost 0 bases and J lost 2; bases outside the gene matches: 4. Germline V gives CDR1 MGHRA, CDR2 YSYEKL. The CDR3 runs 16 residues. The CDR3 DNA reads TGCGCCAGCAGCCAAGATCGCCTAGCGGCCTACAATGAGCAGTTCTTC. Amino acids: CASSQDRLAAYNEQFF.

The CDR3 reads CASSLQGGGGSYNEQFF. The DNA for the CDR3 is TGTGCCAGCAGTTTACAAGGGGGGGGCGGCTCCTACAATGAGCAGTTCTTC. The V call is TRBV28, the J call TRBJ2-1; possible D gene TRBD2, 7 bases. CDR3 length: 17 amino acids. V lost 2 bases, J lost 0 bases, and 14 bases lay in between. Germline assignment: CDR1 MDHEN and CDR2 SYDVKM.

The chain is built from TRBV12-5 and TRBJ2-5; 7 bases match TRBD2. The J segment lost 5 bases and the V segment lost 0 bases, leaving 9 bases of the junction unmatched. Per the germline V gene, CDR1 is LGHNT and CDR2 is FRNRAP. This CDR3 comprises 16 residues. Here the CDR3 DNA reads TGTGCTAGTGGTTTGGTACTCCGGGCGGGAGCCGAGACCCAGTACTTC. Amino acid sequence: CASGLVLRAGAETQYF.